The present TCR beta chain was sequenced within a study of T cell responses to AZD1222 COVID-19 vaccine. TCRdb keeps only in-frame clones here, not all; method: immunoSEQ multiplex PCR. The sample has 120,000 to 150,000 clones; 80% to 90% are singletons. Study conclusions and caveats: Sampling captured repertoires only after the peak T cell response. Spike-wide coverage was observed for vaccine-associated CD4 TCRs, with dominant responses at 160-218 and 743-854.

A word on this clone: Its cognate antigen is unknown.

V shed 7 bases and J 0 bases; nucleotides not matched to a gene: 5. The length of the CDR3 is 14 residues. Germline V gene data show CDR1 as SEHNR and CDR2 as FQNEAQ (reference sequence). J is TRBJ2-7 and V is TRBV7-9; 8 nucleotides align to TRBD1. This material consisted of peripheral blood, taken on day 0 of AZD1222 vaccination. The sequence came from an adult in good health. CDR3 sequence (DNA): TGTGCCAGCACCGGACAGGGCCTCTCCTACGAGCAGTACTTC. Encoded protein: CASTGQGLSYEQYF.